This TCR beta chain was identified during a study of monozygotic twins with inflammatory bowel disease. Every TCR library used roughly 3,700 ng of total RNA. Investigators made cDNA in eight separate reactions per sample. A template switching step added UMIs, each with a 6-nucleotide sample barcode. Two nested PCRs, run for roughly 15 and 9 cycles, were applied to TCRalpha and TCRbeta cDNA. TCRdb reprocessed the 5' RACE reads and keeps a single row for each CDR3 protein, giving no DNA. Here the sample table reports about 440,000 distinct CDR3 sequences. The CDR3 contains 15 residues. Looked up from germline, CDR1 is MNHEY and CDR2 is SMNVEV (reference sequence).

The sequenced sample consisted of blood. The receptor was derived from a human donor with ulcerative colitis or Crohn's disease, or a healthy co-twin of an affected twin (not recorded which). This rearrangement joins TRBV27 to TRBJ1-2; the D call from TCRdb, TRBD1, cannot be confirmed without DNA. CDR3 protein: CASSLSGTANYGYTF.